The rows below give T cell receptor beta chains drawn from one sample of a study of T-cell memory formation after mild COVID-19. One entry per CDR3 protein, called by TCRdb with MiXCR from the 5' RACE reads. The profile shows about 400,000 distinct CDR3 sequences, more than 15% of them singletons. The sequenced sample consisted of PBMCs or a T cell subset sorted from them (not recorded which). These receptor sequences come from a man between 18 and 35 years old who had mild COVID-19 (a few samples of this study predate the infection). Cell type and time point are not known. The CDR3 runs from the conserved cysteine through the conserved F or W. Fields, in order: J gene, V gene, clone size, CDR3 protein. Rows give clone size only sometimes, using once, few, many, or a class for an expanded clone.

j_call: TRBJ1-3
v_call: TRBV6-6
clone_size: -
cdr3_aa: CASSRTGGNGNTIYF

j_call: TRBJ1-4
v_call: TRBV4-1
clone_size: few
cdr3_aa: CASSQDSVTAKNEKLFF

j_call: TRBJ1-5
v_call: TRBV24-1
clone_size: many
cdr3_aa: CATSGQAHQPQHF

j_call: TRBJ2-7
v_call: TRBV7-6
clone_size: few
cdr3_aa: CASSSTGGGVDEQYF

j_call: TRBJ2-3
v_call: TRBV5-1
clone_size: few
cdr3_aa: CASSLRFGTGEGKDTQYF

j_call: TRBJ2-1
v_call: TRBV4-1
clone_size: -
cdr3_aa: CASSPAEGDLNEQFF

j_call: TRBJ1-2
v_call: TRBV9
clone_size: once
cdr3_aa: CASSPRGQARNYGYTF

j_call: TRBJ2-7
v_call: TRBV11-2
clone_size: -
cdr3_aa: CASSTKRGGHRYEQYF

j_call: TRBJ1-3
v_call: TRBV7-2
clone_size: -
cdr3_aa: CASSPAGTGNTIYF

j_call: TRBJ1-2
v_call: TRBV23-1
clone_size: -
cdr3_aa: CASTRGGGYTF

j_call: TRBJ2-7
v_call: TRBV5-1
clone_size: few
cdr3_aa: CASSLGGWPYEQYF

j_call: TRBJ2-7
v_call: TRBV12-3/TRBV12-4
clone_size: -
cdr3_aa: CASSLASGPHEQYF

j_call: TRBJ2-3
v_call: TRBV7-9
clone_size: -
cdr3_aa: CASSSLAVMETDTQYF

j_call: TRBJ2-7
v_call: TRBV12-3/TRBV12-4
clone_size: few
cdr3_aa: CASSQAGTGSEQYF

j_call: TRBJ2-7
v_call: TRBV2
clone_size: few
cdr3_aa: CASREDALAQYF

j_call: TRBJ2-5
v_call: TRBV29-1
clone_size: -
cdr3_aa: CSVAADVLETQYF

j_call: TRBJ2-3
v_call: TRBV7-9
clone_size: -
cdr3_aa: CASSRRLTSGGADTQYF

j_call: TRBJ2-5
v_call: TRBV4-1
clone_size: -
cdr3_aa: CASSHDNVGASEETQYF

j_call: TRBJ1-1
v_call: TRBV30
clone_size: -
cdr3_aa: CAWSVLLGDGEAFF

j_call: TRBJ2-3
v_call: TRBV4-2
clone_size: -
cdr3_aa: CASSQPAGAVGADTQYF

j_call: TRBJ2-5
v_call: TRBV11-2
clone_size: -
cdr3_aa: CAISSPRGLAGGPVQETQYF

j_call: TRBJ2-1
v_call: TRBV9
clone_size: -
cdr3_aa: CASSVEPSSYNEQFF